The rows below give T cell receptor beta chains drawn from one sample of a study of cytomegalovirus exposure and HLA in healthy donors. The repertoire was sequenced with immunoSEQ multiplex PCR; TCRdb's copy has only in-frame clones and lacks some. The sample gives 150,000 to 200,000 clones, roughly 83% of which show up once; under 3% is in the top ten. Sequenced sample: PBMCs. All receptors come from a woman aged 50 to 60 in good health and CMV-seronegative. Both conserved end residues are trimmed from each CDR3.

v_gene: TRBV6-5
j_gene: TRBJ1-1
CDR3aa: ASSYHTGGTEAF

v_gene: TRBV6-1
j_gene: TRBJ1-2
CDR3aa: ASSEAWVGTGGLYGYT

v_gene: TRBV11-2
j_gene: TRBJ2-1
CDR3aa: ASSPSRQGAYNEQF

v_gene: TRBV19
j_gene: TRBJ1-5
CDR3aa: ASRPGGPNQPQH

v_gene: TRBV2
j_gene: TRBJ1-2
CDR3aa: ASSLTTADLNGYT

v_gene: TRBV18
j_gene: TRBJ2-5
CDR3aa: ASSPSSGGVVGETQY

v_gene: TRBV18
j_gene: -
CDR3aa: ASSITSGRYYEQY

v_gene: TRBV2
j_gene: TRBJ1-2
CDR3aa: ASSEARYRGGGGYT

v_gene: TRBV7-2
j_gene: TRBJ2-2
CDR3aa: ASSAGLAANTGELF

v_gene: TRBV19
j_gene: TRBJ2-2
CDR3aa: ASSYPRDRGRNTGELF

v_gene: TRBV4-3
j_gene: TRBJ1-3
CDR3aa: ASSQALGGQDTIY

v_gene: TRBV19
j_gene: TRBJ2-4
CDR3aa: ASSEAGKNIQY

v_gene: TRBV7-9
j_gene: TRBJ2-7
CDR3aa: ASAAGQTYEQY

v_gene: TRBV10-3
j_gene: TRBJ2-3
CDR3aa: AISADGVDTQY

v_gene: TRBV10-1
j_gene: TRBJ2-7
CDR3aa: ASSEGTGCLNYEQY

v_gene: TRBV4-2
j_gene: TRBJ2-7
CDR3aa: ASSQPGQGYEQY